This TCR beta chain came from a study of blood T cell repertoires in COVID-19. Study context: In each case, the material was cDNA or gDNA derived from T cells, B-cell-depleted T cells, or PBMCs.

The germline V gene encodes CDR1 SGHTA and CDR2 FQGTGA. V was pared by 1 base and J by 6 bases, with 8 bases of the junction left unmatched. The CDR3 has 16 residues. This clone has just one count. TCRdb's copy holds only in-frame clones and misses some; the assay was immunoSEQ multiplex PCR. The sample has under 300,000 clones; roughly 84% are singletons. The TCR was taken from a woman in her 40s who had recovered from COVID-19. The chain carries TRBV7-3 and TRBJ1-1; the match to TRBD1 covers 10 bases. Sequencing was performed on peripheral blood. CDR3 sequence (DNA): TGTGCCAGCAGCTTAAGAGGACAGGGGGGAAGCTCTGAAGCTTTCTTT. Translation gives CASSLRGQGGSSEAFF.